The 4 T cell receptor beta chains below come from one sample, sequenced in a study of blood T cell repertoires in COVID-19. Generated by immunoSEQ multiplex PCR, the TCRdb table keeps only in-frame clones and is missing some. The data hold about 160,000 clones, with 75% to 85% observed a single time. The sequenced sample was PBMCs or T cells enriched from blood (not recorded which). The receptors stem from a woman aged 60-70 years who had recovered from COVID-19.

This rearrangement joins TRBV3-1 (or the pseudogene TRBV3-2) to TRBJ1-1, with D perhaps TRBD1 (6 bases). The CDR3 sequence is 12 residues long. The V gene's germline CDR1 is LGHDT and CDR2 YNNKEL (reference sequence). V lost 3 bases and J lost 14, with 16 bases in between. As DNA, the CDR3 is TGTGCCAGCAGCCAGGGGGCAAGTGGAGCCTTCTTT. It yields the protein CASSQGASGAFF.

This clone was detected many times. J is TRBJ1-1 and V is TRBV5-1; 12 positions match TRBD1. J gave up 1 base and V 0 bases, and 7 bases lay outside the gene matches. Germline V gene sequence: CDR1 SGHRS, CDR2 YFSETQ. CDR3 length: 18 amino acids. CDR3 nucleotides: TGCGCCAGCAGCTTGGGCCCGGGACAGGGGGCCGGGAACACTGAAGCTTTCTTT. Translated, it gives CASSLGPGQGAGNTEAFF.

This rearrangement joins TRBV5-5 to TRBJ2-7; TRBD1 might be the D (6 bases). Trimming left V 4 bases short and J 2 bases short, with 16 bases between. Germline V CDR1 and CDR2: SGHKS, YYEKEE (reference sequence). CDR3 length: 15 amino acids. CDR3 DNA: TGTGCCAGCAGCCCCGCCCGGACAGCGACCTACGAGCAGTACTTC. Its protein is CASSPARTATYEQYF. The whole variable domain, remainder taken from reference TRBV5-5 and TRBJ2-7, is DAGVTQSPTHLIKTRGQQVTLRCSPISGHKSVSWYQQVLGQGPQFIFQYYEKEERGRGNFPDRFSARQFPNYSSELNVNALLLGDSALYLCASSPARTATYEQYFGPGTRLTVT.

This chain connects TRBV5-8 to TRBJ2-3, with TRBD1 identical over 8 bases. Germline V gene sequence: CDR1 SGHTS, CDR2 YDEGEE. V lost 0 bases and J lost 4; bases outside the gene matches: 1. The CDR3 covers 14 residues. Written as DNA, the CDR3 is TGTGCCAGCAGCTTGGACAGGGGGGCAGATACGCAGTATTTT. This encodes CASSLDRGADTQYF.